These 10 T cell receptor beta chains were sequenced from one sample in a study of blood T cell repertoires in COVID-19. Repertoires were generated with immunoSEQ multiplex PCR, while TCRdb's copy carries only in-frame clones and drops some. The table has approximately 300,000 clones, about nine tenths seen once. The sample consisted of PBMCs or T cells enriched from blood (not recorded which). These receptor sequences come from a man aged 25 to 40 who had recovered from COVID-19.

The chain links TRBV10-1 to TRBJ2-1, with 12 positions matching TRBD2. V trimming: 5 bases; J trimming: 9 bases; junction bases outside the gene matches: 5. In germline, CDR1 is WNHNN, CDR2 SYGVQD (reference sequence). This CDR3 is 14 amino acids long. CDR3 nucleotides: TGCGCCAGCAGTCTAGCGGGAGGGACGGGTGAGCAGTTCTTC. It translates to CASSLAGGTGEQFF.

This clone was recorded a few times. The chain uses TRBV5-5 and TRBJ1-2, with a tentative D call TRBD1 (6 bases). The CDR3 runs 14 residues. In germline, CDR1 is SGHKS, CDR2 YYEKEE (reference sequence). The V end lost 3 bases, the J end lost 4 bases, and 13 bases lay between the germline ends. In DNA, the CDR3 is TGTGCCAGCAGCTCCCGGGCAGGGGCCTATGGCTACACCTTC. Amino acids: CASSSRAGAYGYTF.

The chain combines TRBV28 with TRBJ1-1, with D possibly TRBD1 on 6 matching bases. V was trimmed by 2 bases and J by 1 base, leaving 8 bases between them. Germline CDR1 and CDR2: MDHEN and SYDVKM. The CDR3 runs 14 residues. The CDR3 DNA follows: TGTGCCAGCAGTTTACTGGGGGCGAACACTGAAGCTTTCTTT. It encodes CASSLLGANTEAFF.

The genes are TRBV3-1 (or the pseudogene TRBV3-2) and TRBJ2-7, with TRBD2 matching over 9 bases. CDR3 length: 16 residues. Germline V CDR1 and CDR2: LGHDT, YNNKEL (reference sequence). V lost 4 bases, J lost 7 bases, and 14 bases stayed unmatched. CDR3 amino acids: CASSPERGLASDEQYF. The DNA for the CDR3 is TGTGCCAGCAGCCCCGAAAGGGGACTAGCTTCGGATGAGCAGTACTTC.

The chain uses TRBV10-1 and TRBJ2-1, with TRBD1 matching 9 bases. CDR3 length equals 15 residues. The ends lost 4 bases at V and 6 bases at J; junction bases unmatched: 7. The V gene's germline CDR1 is WNHNN and CDR2 SYGVQD (reference sequence). In nucleotides, the CDR3 is TGCGCCAGCAGTGCTGGGACAGGGTATACCAATGAGCAGTTCTTC. This codes for CASSAGTGYTNEQFF.

V usage is TRBV18 and J usage is TRBJ1-1, with unresolved D. This CDR3 region has 14 residues. Germline V gene lookup returns CDR1 KGHSH and CDR2 LQKENI. The germline V and J ends were trimmed by 6 bases and 1 base, with 12 bases remaining between them. The CDR3 nucleotides read TGTGCCAGCTCCGCGGCCCGGAGGAACACTGAAGCTTTCTTT. It codes for CASSAARRNTEAFF.

V usage is TRBV7-8 and J usage is TRBJ2-7; D is possibly TRBD2 (5 bases). V was trimmed by 1 base and J by 3 bases, leaving 7 bases between them. Per germline, CDR1 SGHVS and CDR2 FQNEAQ. This CDR3 comprises 13 residues. CDR3 coding DNA: TGTGCCAGCAGCTTAGTCGCGGGCTACGAGCAGTACTTC. Translating it yields CASSLVAGYEQYF.

The rearrangement uses TRBV30 and TRBJ2-1; D call uncertain. Germline values: CDR1 GTSNPN, CDR2 SVGIG (reference sequence). This CDR3 comprises 12 residues. The V end lost 0 bases, the J end lost 6 bases, and 6 bases lay between the germline ends. CDR3 in amino acids: CAWSVSSNEQFF. CDR3 bases: TGTGCCTGGAGTGTATCCAGCAATGAGCAGTTCTTC.

This chain links TRBV5-1 with TRBJ1-4, with a possible D match to TRBD1 (5 bases). Trimming pared 3 bases from V and 2 bases from J, leaving 20 bases between. This CDR3 is built from 18 residues. Germline CDR1 SGHRS, CDR2 YFSETQ. The CDR3 sequence: CASSSGGGQLSTNEKLFF. Written as DNA, the CDR3 is TGCGCCAGCAGCTCTGGGGGAGGGCAGCTCTCGACTAATGAAAAACTGTTTTTT.

The V call is TRBV2, the J call TRBJ2-5, with 7 nucleotides matching TRBD1. The V segment lost 6 bases and the J segment 5 bases; nucleotides outside the gene matches: 6. The CDR3 contains 13 residues. Germline CDR1 SNHLY, CDR2 FYNNEI. The CDR3 protein is CASSTGVGETQYF. The CDR3 bases are TGTGCCAGCAGCACAGGGGTGGGCGAGACCCAGTACTTC.